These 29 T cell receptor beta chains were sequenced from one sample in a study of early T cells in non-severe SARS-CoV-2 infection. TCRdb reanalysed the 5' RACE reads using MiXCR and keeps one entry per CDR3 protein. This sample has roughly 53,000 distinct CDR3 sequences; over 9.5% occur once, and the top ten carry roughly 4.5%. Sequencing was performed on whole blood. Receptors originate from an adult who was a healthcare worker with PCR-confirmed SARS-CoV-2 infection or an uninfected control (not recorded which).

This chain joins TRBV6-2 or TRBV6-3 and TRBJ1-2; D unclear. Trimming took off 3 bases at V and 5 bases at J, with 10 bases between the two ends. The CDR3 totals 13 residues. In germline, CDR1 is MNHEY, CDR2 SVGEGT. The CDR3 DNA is TGTGCCAGCAGTTATTCCACGGGATATGGCTACACCTTC. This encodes CASSYSTGYGYTF.

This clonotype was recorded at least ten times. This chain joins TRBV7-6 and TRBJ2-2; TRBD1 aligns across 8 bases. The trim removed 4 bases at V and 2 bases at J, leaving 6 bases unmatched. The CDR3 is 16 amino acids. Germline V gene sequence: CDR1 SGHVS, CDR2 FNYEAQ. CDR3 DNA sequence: TGTGCCAGCAGCTCTTACAGGGGGATTAACACCGGGGAGCTGTTTTTT. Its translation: CASSSYRGINTGELFF. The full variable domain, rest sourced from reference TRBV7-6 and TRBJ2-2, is GAGVSQSPRYKVTKRGQDVALRCDPISGHVSLYWYRQALGQGPEFLTYFNYEAQQDKSGLPNDRFSAERPEGSISTLTIQRTEQRDSAMYRCASSSYRGINTGELFFGEGSRLTVL.

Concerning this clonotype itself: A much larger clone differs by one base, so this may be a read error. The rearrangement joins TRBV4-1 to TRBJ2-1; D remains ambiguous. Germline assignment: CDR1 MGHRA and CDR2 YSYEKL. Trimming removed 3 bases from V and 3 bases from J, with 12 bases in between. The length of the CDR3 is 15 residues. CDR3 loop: CASSHTTGNYNEQFF. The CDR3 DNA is TGCGCCAGCAGCCACACTACTGGGAACTACAATGAGCAGTTCTTC.

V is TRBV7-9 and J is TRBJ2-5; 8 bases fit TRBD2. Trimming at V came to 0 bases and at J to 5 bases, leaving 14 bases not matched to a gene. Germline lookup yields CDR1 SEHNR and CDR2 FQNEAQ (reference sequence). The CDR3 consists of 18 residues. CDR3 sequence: CASSLAIPAGEAVETQYF. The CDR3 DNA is TGTGCCAGCAGCTTAGCGATCCCAGCGGGAGAGGCGGTTGAGACCCAGTACTTC.

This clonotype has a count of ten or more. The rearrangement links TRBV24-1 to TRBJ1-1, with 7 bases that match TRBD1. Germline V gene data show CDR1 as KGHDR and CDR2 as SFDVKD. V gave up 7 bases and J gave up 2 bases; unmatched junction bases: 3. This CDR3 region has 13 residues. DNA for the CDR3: TGTGCCACCAGGGACAGGAGTAACACTGAAGCTTTCTTT. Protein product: CATRDRSNTEAFF.

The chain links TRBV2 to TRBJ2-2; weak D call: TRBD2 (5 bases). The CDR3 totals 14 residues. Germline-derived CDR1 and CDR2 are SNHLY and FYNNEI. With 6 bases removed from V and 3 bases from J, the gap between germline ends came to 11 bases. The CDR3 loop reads CASSPLRDTGELFF. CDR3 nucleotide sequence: TGTGCCAGCAGCCCTCTGCGGGACACCGGGGAGCTGTTTTTT.

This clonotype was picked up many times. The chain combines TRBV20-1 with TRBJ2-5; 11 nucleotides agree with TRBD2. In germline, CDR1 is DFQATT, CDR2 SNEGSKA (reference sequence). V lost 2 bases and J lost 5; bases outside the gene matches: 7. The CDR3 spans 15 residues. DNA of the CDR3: TGCAGTGCTAGAAGCGGGACTAGCGGCGGGGAGACCCAGTACTTC. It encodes CSARSGTSGGETQYF.

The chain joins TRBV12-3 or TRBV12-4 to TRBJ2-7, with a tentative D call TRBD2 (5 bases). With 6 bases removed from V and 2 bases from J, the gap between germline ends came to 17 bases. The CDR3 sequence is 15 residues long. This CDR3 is CASSPRGNTPYEQYF. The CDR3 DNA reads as TGTGCCAGCAGCCCACGGGGTAATACCCCCTACGAGCAGTACTTC.

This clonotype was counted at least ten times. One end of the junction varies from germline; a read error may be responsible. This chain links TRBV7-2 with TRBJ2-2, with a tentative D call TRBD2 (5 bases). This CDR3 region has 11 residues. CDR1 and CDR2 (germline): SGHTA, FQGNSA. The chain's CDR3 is CASSLATELFF. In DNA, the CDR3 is TGTGCCAGCAGCCTAGCCACCGAGCTGTTTTTT.

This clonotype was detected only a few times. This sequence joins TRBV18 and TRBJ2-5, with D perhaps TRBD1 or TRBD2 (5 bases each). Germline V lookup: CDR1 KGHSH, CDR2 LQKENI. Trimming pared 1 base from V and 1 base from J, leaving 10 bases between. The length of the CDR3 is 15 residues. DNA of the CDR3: TGTGCCAGCTCACCACAGGGTGGGGGCCAAGAGACCCAGTACTTC. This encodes CASSPQGGGQETQYF.

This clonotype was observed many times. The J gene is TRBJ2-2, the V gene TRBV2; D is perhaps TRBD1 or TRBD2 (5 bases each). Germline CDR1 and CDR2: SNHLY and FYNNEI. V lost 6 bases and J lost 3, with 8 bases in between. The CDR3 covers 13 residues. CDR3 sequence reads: CASSKGHTGELFF. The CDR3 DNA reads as TGTGCCAGCAGCAAGGGACACACCGGGGAGCTGTTTTTT.

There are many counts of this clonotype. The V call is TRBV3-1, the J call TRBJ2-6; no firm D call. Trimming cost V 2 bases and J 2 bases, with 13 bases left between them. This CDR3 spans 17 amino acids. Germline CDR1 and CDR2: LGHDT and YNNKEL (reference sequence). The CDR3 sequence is CASSQLVWSTGANVLTF. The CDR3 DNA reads TGTGCCAGCAGCCAACTCGTCTGGTCTACTGGGGCCAACGTCCTGACTTTC.

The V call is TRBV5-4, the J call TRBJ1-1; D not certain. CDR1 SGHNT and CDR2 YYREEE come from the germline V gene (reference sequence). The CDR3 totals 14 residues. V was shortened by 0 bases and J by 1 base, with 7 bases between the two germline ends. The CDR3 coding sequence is TGTGCCAGCAGCTTGGAGAGGTGGAACACTGAAGCTTTCTTT. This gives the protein CASSLERWNTEAFF.

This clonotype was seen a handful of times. CDR3 protein: CASSAGRREYEQYF. DNA for the CDR3: TGTGCCAGCAGTGCGGGCAGGCGTGAATACGAGCAGTACTTC. The rearrangement joins TRBV6-1 to TRBJ2-7; D ambiguous. V lost 4 bases and J lost 4, with 14 bases in between. The CDR3 contains 14 residues. Germline CDR1 reads MNHNS; CDR2 reads SASEGT.

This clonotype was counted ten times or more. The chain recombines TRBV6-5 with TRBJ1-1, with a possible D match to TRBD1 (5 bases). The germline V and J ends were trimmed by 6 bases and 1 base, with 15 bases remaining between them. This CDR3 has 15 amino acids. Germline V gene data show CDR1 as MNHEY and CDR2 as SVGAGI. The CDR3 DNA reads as TGTGCCAGCAGCCTAGGACACCTCAAGAACACTGAAGCTTTCTTT. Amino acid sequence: CASSLGHLKNTEAFF.

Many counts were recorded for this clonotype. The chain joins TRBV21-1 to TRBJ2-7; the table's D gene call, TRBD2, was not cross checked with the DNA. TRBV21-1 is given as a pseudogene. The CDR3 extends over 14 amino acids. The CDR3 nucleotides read TGTGCCAGCAGCACCCGCTGCTTGGGATACGAGCAGTACTTC. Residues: CASSTRCLGYEQYF.

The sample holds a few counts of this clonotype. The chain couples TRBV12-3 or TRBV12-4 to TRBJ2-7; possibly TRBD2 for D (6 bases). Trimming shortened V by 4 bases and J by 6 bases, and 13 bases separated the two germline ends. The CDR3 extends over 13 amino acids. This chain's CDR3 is CASSSRGGAEQYF. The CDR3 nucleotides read TGTGCCAGCAGTTCCCGGGGAGGCGCCGAGCAGTACTTC.

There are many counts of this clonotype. CDR3 DNA: TGTGCCGCTACCCCAGGGTCGAACACTGAAGCTTTCTTT. This translates into CAATPGSNTEAFF. The chain has TRBV7-9 and TRBJ1-1, with TRBD1 as a possible D gene (5 bases). The V end was cut by 11 bases, the J end by 1 base, with 14 bases between. Germline V lookup: CDR1 SEHNR, CDR2 FQNEAQ (reference sequence). The CDR3 totals 13 residues.

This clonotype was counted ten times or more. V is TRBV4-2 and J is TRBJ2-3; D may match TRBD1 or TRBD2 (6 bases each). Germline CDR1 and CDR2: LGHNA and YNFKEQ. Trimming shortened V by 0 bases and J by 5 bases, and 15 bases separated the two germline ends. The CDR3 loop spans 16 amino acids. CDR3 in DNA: TGTGCCAGCAGCCAAGAGACCCCGGGGGCGCAAGATACGCAGTATTTT. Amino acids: CASSQETPGAQDTQYF.

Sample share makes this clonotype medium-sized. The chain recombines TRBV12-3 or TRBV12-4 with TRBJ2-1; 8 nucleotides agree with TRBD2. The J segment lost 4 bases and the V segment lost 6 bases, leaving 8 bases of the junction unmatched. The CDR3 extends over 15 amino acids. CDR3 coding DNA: TGTGCCAGCAGCCATGGAGAGCGGGGGTACAATGAGCAGTTCTTC. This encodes CASSHGERGYNEQFF.

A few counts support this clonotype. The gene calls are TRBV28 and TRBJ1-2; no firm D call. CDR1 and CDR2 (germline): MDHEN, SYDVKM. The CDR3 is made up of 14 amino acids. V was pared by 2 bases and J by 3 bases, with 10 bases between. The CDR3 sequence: CASSLKPVDYGYTF. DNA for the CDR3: TGTGCCAGCAGTTTAAAGCCAGTGGACTATGGCTACACCTTC.

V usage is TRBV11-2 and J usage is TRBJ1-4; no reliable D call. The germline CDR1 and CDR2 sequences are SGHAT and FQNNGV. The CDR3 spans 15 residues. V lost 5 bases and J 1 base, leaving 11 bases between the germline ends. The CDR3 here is CASSTQAGTNEKLFF. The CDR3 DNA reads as TGTGCCAGCAGCACCCAGGCAGGAACTAATGAAAAACTGTTTTTT.

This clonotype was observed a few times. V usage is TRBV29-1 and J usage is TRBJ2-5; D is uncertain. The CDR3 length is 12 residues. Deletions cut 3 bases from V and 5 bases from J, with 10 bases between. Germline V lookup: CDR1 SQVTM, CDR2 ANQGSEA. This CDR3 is CSVDLSSETQYF. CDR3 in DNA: TGCAGCGTTGATCTCAGCTCGGAGACCCAGTACTTC.

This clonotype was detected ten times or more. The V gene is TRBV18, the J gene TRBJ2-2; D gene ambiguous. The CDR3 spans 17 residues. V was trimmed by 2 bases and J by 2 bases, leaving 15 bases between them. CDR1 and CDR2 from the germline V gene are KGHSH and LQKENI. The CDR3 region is CASSPRLAAINTGELFF. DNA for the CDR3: TGTGCCAGCTCACCAAGGCTGGCGGCCATAAACACCGGGGAGCTGTTTTTT.

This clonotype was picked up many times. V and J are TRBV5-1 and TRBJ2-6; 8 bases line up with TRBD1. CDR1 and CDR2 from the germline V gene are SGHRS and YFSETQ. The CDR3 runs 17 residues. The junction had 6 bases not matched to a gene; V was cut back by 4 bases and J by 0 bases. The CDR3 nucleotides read TGCGCCAGCAGCGTTAGGACAGGGAACTCTGGGGCCAACGTCCTGACTTTC. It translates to CASSVRTGNSGANVLTF.

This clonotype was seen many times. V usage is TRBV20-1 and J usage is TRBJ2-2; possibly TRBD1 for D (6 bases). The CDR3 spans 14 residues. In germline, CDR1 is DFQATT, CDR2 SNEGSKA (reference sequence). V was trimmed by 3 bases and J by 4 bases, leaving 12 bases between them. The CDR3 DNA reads TGCAGTGCTAGTTCCGGACAGACCACCGGGGAGCTGTTTTTT. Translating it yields CSASSGQTTGELFF.

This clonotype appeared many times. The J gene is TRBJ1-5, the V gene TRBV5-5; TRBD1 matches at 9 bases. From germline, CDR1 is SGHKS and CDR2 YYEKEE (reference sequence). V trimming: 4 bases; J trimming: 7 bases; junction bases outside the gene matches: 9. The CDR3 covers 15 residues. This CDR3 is CASSRLGQGEQPQHF. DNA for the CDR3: TGTGCCAGCAGCCGGCTGGGACAGGGAGAACAGCCCCAGCATTTT.

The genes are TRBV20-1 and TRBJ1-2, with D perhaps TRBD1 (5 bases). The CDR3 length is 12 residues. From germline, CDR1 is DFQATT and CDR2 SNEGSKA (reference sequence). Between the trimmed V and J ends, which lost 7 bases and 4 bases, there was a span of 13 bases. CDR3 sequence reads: CSVTDSGYGYTF. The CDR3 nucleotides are TGCAGTGTGACCGACAGTGGCTATGGCTACACCTTC.

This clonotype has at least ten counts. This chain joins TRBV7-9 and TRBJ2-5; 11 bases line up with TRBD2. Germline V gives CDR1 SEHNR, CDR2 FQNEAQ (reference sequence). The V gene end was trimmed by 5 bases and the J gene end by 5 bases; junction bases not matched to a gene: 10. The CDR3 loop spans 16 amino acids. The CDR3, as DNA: TGTGCCAGCAGCCGACTCACTAGCGGGAGTTGGGAGACCCAGTACTTC. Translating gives CASSRLTSGSWETQYF.